Shown below are 15 T cell receptor beta chains from a single sample sequenced in a study of T cell repertoires in cytomegalovirus infection. Antigen specificity for these receptors is unknown. TCRdb redid the calling of the reads with MiXCR, one entry per CDR3 protein. The repertoire holds some 560,000 distinct CDR3 sequences, approximately 40% seen once, with around 50% in the top ten. This material consisted of cultured PBMCs, taken from culture after CMV antigen stimulation. The receptors shown here come from a human donor in good health (CMV status not recorded). Some clones in this sample may be carry-over from other donors' samples.

CDR3 sequence (DNA): TGTGCCAGCTCACCACCGGGACAGGGCACAAACATTCAGTACTTC. It translates to CASSPPGQGTNIQYF. V usage is TRBV18 and J usage is TRBJ2-4, with TRBD1 identical over 9 bases. CDR1 and CDR2 from the germline V gene are KGHSH and LQKENI. This CDR3 region has 15 residues. The junction had 3 bases not matched to a gene; V was cut back by 0 bases and J by 6 bases.

This chain links TRBV18 with TRBJ1-1; 7 bases align to TRBD1. Losses at the gene ends were 7 bases for V and 9 bases for J; bases not matched to a gene: 8. CDR3 length: 12 amino acids. In germline, CDR1 is KGHSH, CDR2 LQKENI. The CDR3 DNA reads TGTGCCAGCTACCTACCGGGACAGAAAGCTTTCTTT. Its translation is CASYLPGQKAFF.

J is TRBJ2-3 and V is TRBV20-1; no clear D gene. Germline V gives CDR1 DFQATT, CDR2 SNEGSKA (reference sequence). The CDR3 spans 13 residues. Trimming shortened V by 4 bases and J by 6 bases, and 14 bases separated the two germline ends. The chain's CDR3 is CSATWLPTDTQYF. The DNA of the CDR3 is TGCAGTGCTACCTGGCTGCCCACCGATACGCAGTATTTT.

The V and J genes are TRBV7-2 and TRBJ2-3; possible D gene TRBD1, 5 bases. V was cut by 1 base and J by 4 bases, with 12 bases left in between. The CDR3 is 15 residues long. Germline V gene sequence: CDR1 SGHTA, CDR2 FQGNSA. Written as DNA, the CDR3 is TGTACCAGCAGCTTAGTCCCGGTAGGGGCAGATACGCAGTATTTT. Translation gives CTSSLVPVGADTQYF.

The chain recombines TRBV4-1 with TRBJ2-1; 8 bases align to TRBD2. Germline V lookup: CDR1 MGHRA, CDR2 YSYEKL. The CDR3 is 16 residues long. With 0 bases clipped from V and 4 bases from J, the junction kept 5 bases outside the gene matches. CDR3 protein: CASSQDPGLVYNEQFF. The CDR3 coding sequence is TGCGCCAGCAGCCAAGACCCGGGACTAGTTTACAATGAGCAGTTCTTC.

There are a few counts of this clonotype. This sequence joins TRBV29-1 and TRBJ1-1; a possible D gene is TRBD1 (6 bases). The CDR3 extends over 16 amino acids. Germline V gene lookup returns CDR1 SQVTM and CDR2 ANQGSEA. V lost 7 bases and J lost 0, with 21 bases in between. This CDR3 reads CSAVARGSGVNTEAFF. The CDR3 region has the DNA TGCAGCGCCGTGGCCAGGGGATCGGGAGTGAACACTGAAGCTTTCTTT.

This clonotype came up a few times. This chain connects TRBV7-9 to TRBJ2-6; the D gene could be TRBD1 or TRBD2 (5 bases each). The ends were cut back, 6 bases at V and 3 bases at J, with 18 bases in the middle. The CDR3 consists of 17 residues. The germline V gene encodes CDR1 SEHNR and CDR2 FQNEAQ (reference sequence). The CDR3: CASRPGPLESGANVLTF. CDR3 DNA sequence: TGTGCCAGCAGGCCGGGACCTCTGGAAAGTGGGGCCAACGTCCTGACTTTC.

The genes are TRBV2 and TRBJ1-5; tentative D call: TRBD1 (5 bases). V lost 2 bases to trimming and J lost 1 base, with 12 bases between them. CDR1 is SNHLY, CDR2 FYNNEI, per germline. The CDR3 totals 16 residues. The DNA for the CDR3 is TGTGCCAGCAGTGAAAACAGGTTTGGGAGCAATCAGCCCCAGCATTTT. This translates into CASSENRFGSNQPQHF.

This clonotype has only a few counts. This sequence joins TRBV5-6 and TRBJ2-5; the match to TRBD2 covers 10 bases. With V trimmed by 4 bases and J by 0 bases, 9 bases remained unmatched. Per germline, CDR1 SGHDT and CDR2 YYEEEE. There are 17 residues in the CDR3. The CDR3 is CASSRNPLAGYQETQYF. CDR3 bases: TGTGCCAGCAGCCGCAACCCACTAGCGGGGTACCAAGAGACCCAGTACTTC.

J is TRBJ2-2 and V is TRBV7-2; D remains unclear. The ends were cut back, 6 bases at V and 0 bases at J, with 5 bases in the middle. The germline gives CDR1 SGHTA, CDR2 FQGNSA. The CDR3 spans 13 residues. The CDR3 reads CASRSTNTGELFF. CDR3 sequence (DNA): TGTGCCAGCAGGTCGACGAACACCGGGGAGCTGTTTTTT.

The chain recombines TRBV19 with TRBJ2-6; D possibly uses TRBD1 or TRBD2 (5 bases each). V was clipped by 4 bases and J by 2 bases, with 15 bases between them. The CDR3 covers 17 residues. Germline V CDR1 and CDR2: LNHDA, SQIVND (reference sequence). Here the CDR3 reads CASSRVGVGAGANVLTF. DNA of the CDR3: TGTGCCAGTAGTAGGGTGGGGGTGGGGGCTGGGGCCAACGTCCTGACTTTC.

This chain links TRBV20-1 with TRBJ2-2, with D hard to call. The CDR3 is 13 residues long. Germline-derived CDR1 and CDR2 are DFQATT and SNEGSKA (reference sequence). CDR3 region: CSLKASAAGELFF. The CDR3 nucleotides are TGCAGCCTTAAGGCCAGTGCTGCCGGGGAGCTGTTTTTT.

The chain recombines TRBV27 with TRBJ2-5; 7 bases fit TRBD1. V dropped 5 bases and J dropped 7; count of bases not matched to a gene: 13. The CDR3 has 15 residues. Germline lookup yields CDR1 MNHEY and CDR2 SMNVEV (reference sequence). The CDR3: CASSGTETYRGTQYF. CDR3 bases: TGTGCCAGCAGTGGGACAGAAACCTATAGGGGGACCCAGTACTTC.

This clonotype was recorded a few times. The chain recombines TRBV7-2 with TRBJ2-3; D ambiguous. The CDR3 totals 22 residues. The V and J ends lost 1 base and 7 bases respectively, with 36 bases between them. CDR1 is SGHTA and CDR2 is FQGNSA in the germline V gene. The CDR3, as DNA: TGTGCCAGCAGCTTAGAGTCCCATTCCAGTTGGGCAGCCAAACCACGATCAAATACGCAGTATTTT. It yields the protein CASSLESHSSWAAKPRSNTQYF.

Many counts were recorded for this clonotype. CDR3 amino acids: CASSSYRGGFNEQFF. DNA for the CDR3: TGTGCCAGCAGCTCTTACAGGGGTGGTTTCAATGAGCAGTTCTTC. V gene TRBV7-8 combines with J gene TRBJ2-1; 7 nucleotides agree with TRBD1. Germline values: CDR1 SGHVS, CDR2 FQNEAQ. Unmatched junction bases numbered 9, after V lost 4 bases and J lost 6 bases. The CDR3 covers 15 residues.